Listed below are T cell receptor beta chains from one sample, sequenced in a study of T cells in Graves' hyperthyroidism and ophthalmopathy. Each CDR3 protein gets one entry after TCRdb re-called the multiplex PCR reads with MiXCR. The table has around 190,000 distinct CDR3 sequences, more than 15% seen once; the top ten hold about 31%. Sequences were obtained from blood. The receptors were gathered from a woman between 45 and 60 years old with Graves' hyperthyroidism. The CDR3 runs from the conserved cysteine through the conserved F or W. A D gene is named only where the DNA matches it firmly. Clone size is not always given. Where it is, it says once, few, many or a class for expanded clones.

v_gene: TRBV3-1
j_gene: TRBJ2-5
abundance: many
d_gene: NA
CDR3nt: TGTGCCAGCAGTCCGGGGATCGTCACCCTGAGGGCAGAGACCCAGTACTTC
CDR3aa: CASSPGIVTLRAETQYF

v_gene: TRBV6-1
j_gene: TRBJ1-4
abundance: many
d_gene: NA
CDR3nt: TGTGCCAGCTTACACGACAGACTCGAAAAACTGTTTTTT
CDR3aa: CASLHDRLEKLFF

v_gene: TRBV6-1
j_gene: TRBJ2-2
abundance: NA
d_gene: NA
CDR3nt: TGTGCCACAGCCCTGATGGGTAACACCGGGGAGCTGTTTTTT
CDR3aa: CATALMGNTGELFF

v_gene: TRBV6-1
j_gene: TRBJ2-1
abundance: many
d_gene: TRBD2
CDR3nt: TGTGCCAGCACCACTAGCGGGGAAAGCTCCTACAATGAGCAGTTCTTC
CDR3aa: CASTTSGESSYNEQFF

v_gene: TRBV11-2
j_gene: TRBJ2-1
abundance: NA
d_gene: NA
CDR3nt: TGTGCCAGCAGCTTAGGTTCTTTGGGGAGAAATGAGCAGTTCTTC
CDR3aa: CASSLGSLGRNEQFF

v_gene: TRBV7-2
j_gene: TRBJ2-2
abundance: NA
d_gene: TRBD2
CDR3nt: TGTGCCAGCAGCTGGACTAGCGGGGCGAACACCGGGGAGCTGTTTTTT
CDR3aa: CASSWTSGANTGELFF

v_gene: TRBV7-9
j_gene: TRBJ2-7
abundance: few
d_gene: TRBD1
CDR3nt: TGTGCCAGCAGCTGGAACCTTCCTCCGGACAGGGGGACCTACGAGCAGTACTTC
CDR3aa: CASSWNLPPDRGTYEQYF

v_gene: TRBV5-4
j_gene: TRBJ1-1
abundance: many
d_gene: TRBD1
CDR3nt: TGTGCCAGCGGACAGGGGATATCGGGCGCTGAAGCTTTCTTT
CDR3aa: CASGQGISGAEAFF

v_gene: TRBV7-9
j_gene: TRBJ1-1
abundance: many
d_gene: TRBD1
CDR3nt: TGTGCCAGCAGCTTAGCACTTAGGGACAGAACTTACACTGAAGCTTTCTTT
CDR3aa: CASSLALRDRTYTEAFF

v_gene: TRBV28
j_gene: TRBJ1-2
abundance: NA
d_gene: NA
CDR3nt: TGTGCCAGCAGTTTACCCGGCGAGTCTAACTATGGCTACACCTTC
CDR3aa: CASSLPGESNYGYTF

v_gene: TRBV12-3/TRBV12-4
j_gene: TRBJ2-3
abundance: many
d_gene: NA
CDR3nt: TGTGCCAGCAGCCTACAGGGAAACACAGATACGCAGTATTTT
CDR3aa: CASSLQGNTDTQYF